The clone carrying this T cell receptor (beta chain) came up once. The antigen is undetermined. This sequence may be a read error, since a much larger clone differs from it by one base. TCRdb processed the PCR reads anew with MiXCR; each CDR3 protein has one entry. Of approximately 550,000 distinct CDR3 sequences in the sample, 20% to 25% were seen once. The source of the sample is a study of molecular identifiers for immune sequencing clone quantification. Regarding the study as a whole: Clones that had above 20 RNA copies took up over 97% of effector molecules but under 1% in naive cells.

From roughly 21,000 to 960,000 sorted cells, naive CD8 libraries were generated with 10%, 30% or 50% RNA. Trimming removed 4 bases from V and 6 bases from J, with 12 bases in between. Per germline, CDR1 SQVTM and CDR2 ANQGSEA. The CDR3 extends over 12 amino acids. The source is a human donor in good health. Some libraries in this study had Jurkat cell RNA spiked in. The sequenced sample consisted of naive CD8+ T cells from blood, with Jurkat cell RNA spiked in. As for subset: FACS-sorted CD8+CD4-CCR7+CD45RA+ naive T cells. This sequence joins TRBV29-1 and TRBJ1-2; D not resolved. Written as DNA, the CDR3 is TGCAGCGTTGGGGCCAGCAACCATGGCTACACCTTC. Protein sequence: CSVGASNHGYTF.